This T cell receptor (beta chain) comes out of a study of shared clonotypes between healthy human individuals. Overall study results and limits: Between a few donors, naive CD4 clonotypes were shared at a level of around 5.2%. Larger estimated richness was generally recorded for naive subsets relative to memory subsets.

Concerning this clone: Its target is unknown.

The protocol was immunoSEQ multiplex PCR, while the TCRdb copy is restricted to in-frame clones and leaves out a portion. This table holds some 1,400,000 clones, roughly 97% found once. The receptor's source is a man aged 25 to 45 in good health. The source material was naive CD4+ T cells sorted from blood. Indicated subset: CD45RA+ positively selected.

The CDR3 reads CASTSLAGLSTDTQYF. The CDR3 nucleotides read TGTGCCAGTACCAGCCTAGCGGGACTTAGCACAGATACGCAGTATTTT. The J gene is TRBJ2-3, the V gene TRBV19; 9 nucleotides agree with TRBD2. The J segment lost 0 bases and the V segment lost 7 bases, leaving 8 bases of the junction unmatched. This CDR3 is built from 16 residues. The V gene's germline CDR1 is LNHDA and CDR2 SQIVND (reference sequence).